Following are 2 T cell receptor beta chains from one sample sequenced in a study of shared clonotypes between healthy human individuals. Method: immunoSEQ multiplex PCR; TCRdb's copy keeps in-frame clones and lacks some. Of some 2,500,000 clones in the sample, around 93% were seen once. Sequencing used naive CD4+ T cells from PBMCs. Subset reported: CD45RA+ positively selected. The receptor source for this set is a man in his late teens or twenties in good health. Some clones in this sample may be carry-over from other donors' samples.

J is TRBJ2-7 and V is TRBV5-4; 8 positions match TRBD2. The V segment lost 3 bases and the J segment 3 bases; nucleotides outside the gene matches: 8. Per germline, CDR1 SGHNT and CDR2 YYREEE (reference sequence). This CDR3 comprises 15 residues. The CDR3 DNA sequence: TGTGCCAGCAGCTCCCAGAAGGCGGGAGGCTACGAGCAGTACTTC. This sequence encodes CASSSQKAGGYEQYF.

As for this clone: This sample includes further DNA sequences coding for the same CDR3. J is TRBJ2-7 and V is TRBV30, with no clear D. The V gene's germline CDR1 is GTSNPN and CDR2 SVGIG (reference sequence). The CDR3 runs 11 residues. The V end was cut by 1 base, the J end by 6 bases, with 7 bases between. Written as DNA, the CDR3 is TGTGCCTGGAGTGCTTTGAGCGAGCAGTACTTC. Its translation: CAWSALSEQYF.